This T cell receptor (beta chain) was profiled in a study of blood T cell repertoires in COVID-19. Study-wide background: Samples taken during acute and convalescent COVID-19 were collected in the United States, Italy and Spain. Sources were T cells, B-cell-depleted T cells, or PBMCs; the material itself was cDNA or gDNA.

J lost 1 base, V lost 10 bases, and 7 bases had no gene match. The V gene's germline CDR1 is LNHDA and CDR2 SQIVND (reference sequence). This CDR3 spans 14 amino acids. The table came from immunoSEQ multiplex PCR; TCRdb's copy has only in-frame clones and leaves some out. The sample comprises 70,000 to 100,000 clones, more than 80% of which are singletons, and roughly 2.6% rests with the top ten. This clonotype was obtained from a man between 50 and 59 years old with COVID-19, enrolled during active disease. The J gene is TRBJ2-1, the V gene TRBV19; 7 bases are shared with TRBD2. Sequences were obtained from peripheral blood. The CDR3 bases are TGTGCCAACGGCGGGGGTTCGTCCTACAATGAGCAGTTCTTC. As protein: CANGGGSSYNEQFF.